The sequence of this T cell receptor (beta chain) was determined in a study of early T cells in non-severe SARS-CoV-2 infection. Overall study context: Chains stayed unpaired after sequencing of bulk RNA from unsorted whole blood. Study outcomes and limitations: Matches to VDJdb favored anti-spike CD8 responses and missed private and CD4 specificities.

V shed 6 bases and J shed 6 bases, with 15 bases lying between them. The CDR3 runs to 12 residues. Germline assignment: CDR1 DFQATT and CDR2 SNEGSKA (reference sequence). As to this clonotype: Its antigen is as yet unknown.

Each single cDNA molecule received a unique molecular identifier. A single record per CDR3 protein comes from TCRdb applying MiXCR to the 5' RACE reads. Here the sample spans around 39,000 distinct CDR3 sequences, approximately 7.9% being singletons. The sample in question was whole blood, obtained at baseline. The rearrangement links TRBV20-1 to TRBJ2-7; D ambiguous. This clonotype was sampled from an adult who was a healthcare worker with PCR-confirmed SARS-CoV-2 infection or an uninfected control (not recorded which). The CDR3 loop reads CSAPRVKGEQYF. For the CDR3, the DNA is TGCAGTGCCCCCCGGGTGAAGGGCGAGCAGTACTTC.